The 18 T cell receptor beta chains listed next were all sequenced from one sample in a study of T cell changes during pregnancy in multiple sclerosis. Generated by immunoSEQ multiplex PCR, the TCRdb table keeps only in-frame clones and is missing some. The sample holds about 68,000 clones; about 89% are singletons and the top ten take roughly 0.85%. The sequenced sample was peripheral blood, obtained in the second trimester of pregnancy. These receptors were taken from a female donor with multiple sclerosis, enrolled in a pregnancy study.

J is TRBJ2-5 and V is TRBV6-5, with a tentative D call TRBD1 (6 bases). The germline CDR1 and CDR2 sequences are MNHEY and SVGAGI. The CDR3 length is 14 residues. The V and J ends lost 6 bases and 4 bases respectively, with 15 bases between them. The CDR3 DNA follows: TGTGCCAGCAGCGCTAGACAGGTGGGAGAGACCCAGTACTTC. It codes for CASSARQVGETQYF.

This clone was seen only once. The chain recombines TRBV18 with TRBJ2-6, with D hard to call. The CDR3 extends over 15 amino acids. Trimming took off 3 bases at V and 2 bases at J, with 8 bases between the two ends. Germline loops: CDR1 KGHSH, CDR2 LQKENI. DNA of the CDR3: TGTGCCAGCTCACCCTTTGACACTGGGGCCAACGTCCTGACTTTC. The encoded protein is CASSPFDTGANVLTF.

This sequence joins TRBV4-2 and TRBJ1-5; D is possibly TRBD1 (5 bases). V lost 1 base to trimming and J lost 6 bases, with 13 bases between them. Germline lookup yields CDR1 LGHNA and CDR2 YNFKEQ. The CDR3 has 15 residues. The CDR3 spells CASSQGGLESQPQHF. In nucleotides, the CDR3 is TGTGCCAGCAGCCAAGGGGGCCTTGAGAGTCAGCCCCAGCATTTT.

The chain links TRBV10-3 to TRBJ1-2; TRBD1 matches 10 bases. Germline values: CDR1 ENHRY, CDR2 SYGVKD. The J segment lost 6 bases and the V segment lost 2 bases, leaving 12 bases of the junction unmatched. The CDR3 is made up of 17 amino acids. CDR3 loop: CAISEPGQGLHSDGYTF. As DNA, the CDR3 is TGTGCCATCAGTGAGCCGGGACAGGGGCTCCATTCTGATGGCTACACCTTC.

The V call is TRBV11-1, the J call TRBJ2-6, with 7 bases identical to TRBD2. This CDR3 has 14 residues. After removal of 8 bases from V and 0 bases from J, the junction contained 1 base not matched to a gene. Germline V gives CDR1 SGHAT, CDR2 FQDESV (reference sequence). The CDR3 spells CASGRASGANVLTF. DNA for the CDR3: TGTGCCAGCGGGAGGGCCTCTGGGGCCAACGTCCTGACTTTC.

The V gene is TRBV5-6, the J gene TRBJ2-3; 11 bases are shared with TRBD2. The CDR3 spans 14 residues. The ends lost 0 bases at V and 10 bases at J; junction bases unmatched: 4. Germline V gene sequence: CDR1 SGHDT, CDR2 YYEEEE. CDR3 loop: CASSLGSGGAAQYF. The CDR3 DNA reads as TGTGCCAGCAGCTTGGGTAGCGGGGGGGCCGCGCAGTATTTT.

The V and J genes are TRBV4-3 and TRBJ1-5; D not resolved. V was shortened by 1 base and J by 4 bases, with 5 bases between the two germline ends. Germline assignment: CDR1 LGHNA and CDR2 YSLEER. The CDR3 sequence is 13 residues long. In DNA, the CDR3 is TGCGCCAGCAGCCAAGGAGTAAATCAGCCCCAGCATTTT. Its protein product is CASSQGVNQPQHF.

The CDR3 DNA reads as TGTGCCTGGGGAGGGAACAATGAGCAGTTCTTC. This encodes CAWGGNNEQFF. The chain uses TRBV30 and TRBJ2-1; D is perhaps TRBD2 (6 bases). The CDR3 extends over 11 amino acids. Trimming pared 5 bases from V and 5 bases from J, leaving 7 bases between. CDR1 and CDR2 (germline): GTSNPN, SVGIG (reference sequence).

V gene TRBV20-1 combines with J gene TRBJ1-2, with D unresolved. V was trimmed by 5 bases and J by 3 bases, leaving 4 bases between them. Germline V lookup: CDR1 DFQATT, CDR2 SNEGSKA (reference sequence). CDR3 size: 10 residues. CDR3: CSAPDYGYTF. The DNA for the CDR3 is TGCAGTGCTCCGGACTATGGCTACACCTTC.

This rearrangement joins TRBV9 to TRBJ2-4; D might be TRBD2 (6 bases). Per germline, CDR1 SGDLS and CDR2 YYNGEE. Between the trimmed V and J ends, which lost 4 bases and 7 bases, there was a span of 12 bases. This CDR3 has 13 residues. Here the CDR3 reads CASSPFGGNIQYF. CDR3 sequence (DNA): TGTGCCAGCAGCCCCTTTGGAGGGAACATTCAGTACTTC.

V usage is TRBV9 and J usage is TRBJ2-5; the D is unclear. Germline V gives CDR1 SGDLS, CDR2 YYNGEE. The CDR3 is 11 residues long. V was trimmed by 3 bases and J by 3 bases, leaving 3 bases between them. The CDR3: CASSAEETQYF. The CDR3, as DNA: TGTGCCAGCAGCGCCGAAGAGACCCAGTACTTC.

The V gene is TRBV2, the J gene TRBJ2-1; 8 bases are shared with TRBD2. From germline, CDR1 is SNHLY and CDR2 FYNNEI. CDR3 length: 12 amino acids. V gave up 6 bases and J gave up 6 bases; unmatched junction bases: 1. The CDR3: CASSGGGNEQFF. The CDR3 coding sequence is TGTGCCAGCAGCGGGGGGGGCAATGAGCAGTTCTTC.

The rearrangement uses TRBV4-2 and TRBJ1-2; possible D gene TRBD1, 6 bases. The length of the CDR3 is 15 residues. Germline V gene lookup returns CDR1 LGHNA and CDR2 YNFKEQ. V lost 1 base to trimming and J lost 3 bases, with 12 bases between them. CDR3 sequence: CASSQVGAGDYGYTF. CDR3 DNA: TGTGCCAGCAGCCAAGTGGGGGCAGGGGACTATGGCTACACCTTC.

This sequence joins TRBV27 and TRBJ2-3; 7 nucleotides align to TRBD2. V was clipped by 8 bases and J by 0 bases; unmatched bases: 2. CDR1 and CDR2 (germline): MNHEY, SMNVEV (reference sequence). This CDR3 has 13 amino acids. This chain's CDR3 is CASRDYSTDTQYF. The CDR3, as DNA: TGTGCCAGCCGGGACTACAGCACAGATACGCAGTATTTT.

The sample holds one count of this clone. The gene calls are TRBV10-3 and TRBJ2-5; 11 nucleotides agree with TRBD2. Per germline, CDR1 ENHRY and CDR2 SYGVKD. V shed 2 bases and J 8 bases; nucleotides not matched to a gene: 13. CDR3 length equals 17 residues. For the CDR3, the DNA is TGTGCCATCAGTGAGAGGGGATCTAGCGGGGGGATAAGCACCCAGTACTTC. It specifies CAISERGSSGGISTQYF.

The chain employs TRBV7-9 and TRBJ2-5, with 12 nucleotides matching TRBD2. The V gene's germline CDR1 is SEHNR and CDR2 FQNEAQ (reference sequence). V shed 5 bases, J shed 5 bases, and the junction held 12 bases outside the gene matches. The CDR3 totals 17 residues. The CDR3 reads CASSRGLAGPGGETQYF. The CDR3 bases are TGTGCCAGCAGCAGAGGACTAGCGGGGCCAGGGGGGGAGACCCAGTACTTC.

The CDR3 protein is CASSWARGGGETQYF. The CDR3, as DNA: TGTGCCAGCAGCTGGGCCCGCGGGGGCGGGGAGACCCAGTACTTC. The chain has TRBV7-2 and TRBJ2-5; possible D gene TRBD2, 7 bases. Per germline, CDR1 SGHTA and CDR2 FQGNSA. The CDR3 is 15 amino acids. The ends were cut back, 4 bases at V and 5 bases at J, with 17 bases in the middle.

V usage is TRBV20-1 and J usage is TRBJ2-5, with D unclear. CDR1 DFQATT and CDR2 SNEGSKA come from the germline V gene (reference sequence). The V and J ends lost 6 bases and 8 bases respectively, with 13 bases between them. The CDR3 length is 11 residues. CDR3 DNA: TGCAGTGCCACAGAAGGCAGAACCCAGTACTTC. Translated, it gives CSATEGRTQYF.